Shown below are 24 T cell receptor beta chains from a single sample sequenced in a study of blood T cell repertoires in COVID-19. TCRdb's table, derived via immunoSEQ multiplex PCR, lists solely in-frame clones and lacks some. The table has about 480,000 clones, about 85% seen once. The sequenced material came from PBMCs or T cells enriched from blood (not recorded which). These receptors originate from a woman under 30 with acute COVID-19.

The chain recombines TRBV19 with TRBJ1-1, with 7 bases that match TRBD1. The CDR3 covers 15 residues. Losses at the gene ends were 5 bases for V and 1 base for J; bases not matched to a gene: 7. From germline, CDR1 is LNHDA and CDR2 SQIVND (reference sequence). The CDR3 spells CASSPMGQSNTEAFF. The CDR3 DNA reads TGTGCCAGTAGTCCCATGGGACAGTCGAACACTGAAGCTTTCTTT. Looking up the rest from reference TRBV19 and TRBJ1-1 gives the full variable domain: DGGITQSPKYLFRKEGQNVTLSCEQNLNHDAMYWYRQDPGQGLRLIYYSQIVNDFQKGDIAEGYSVSREKKESFPLTVTSAQKNPTAFYLCASSPMGQSNTEAFFGQGTRLTVV.

The CDR3 DNA follows: TGTGCCAGCAGCATAACAGGGTTTGGAGGCTACACCTTC. Its protein product is CASSITGFGGYTF. V gene TRBV14 combines with J gene TRBJ1-2; the D gene is possibly TRBD1 (6 bases). Germline assignment: CDR1 SGHDN and CDR2 FVKESK. The ends were cut back, 5 bases at V and 8 bases at J, with 15 bases in the middle. This CDR3 has 13 residues.

This chain uses TRBV19 with TRBJ2-1; TRBD2 matches 10 bases. Losses at the gene ends were 6 bases for V and 9 bases for J; bases not matched to a gene: 11. Germline V gene lookup returns CDR1 LNHDA and CDR2 SQIVND (reference sequence). This CDR3 is built from 15 residues. CDR3 protein: CASRVRAGGRPEQFF. DNA for the CDR3: TGTGCCAGTAGGGTTAGAGCGGGAGGGCGACCTGAGCAGTTCTTC.

V is TRBV19 and J is TRBJ1-1; TRBD1 aligns across 7 bases. Germline trimming cut 1 base from V and 1 base from J; bases unmatched to any gene: 6. The CDR3 totals 16 residues. The germline V gene encodes CDR1 LNHDA and CDR2 SQIVND (reference sequence). The CDR3 reads CASSIVGRGSNTEAFF. The CDR3 region has the DNA TGTGCCAGTAGTATAGTGGGCAGGGGGTCGAACACTGAAGCTTTCTTT. The variable domain in full, with the rest retrieved from reference TRBV19 and TRBJ1-1, is DGGITQSPKYLFRKEGQNVTLSCEQNLNHDAMYWYRQDPGQGLRLIYYSQIVNDFQKGDIAEGYSVSREKKESFPLTVTSAQKNPTAFYLCASSIVGRGSNTEAFFGQGTRLTVV.

The J gene is TRBJ2-7, the V gene TRBV6-5; D perhaps matches TRBD1 (6 bases). The CDR3 is 14 residues long. Trimming removed 6 bases from V and 3 bases from J, with 15 bases in between. Germline loops: CDR1 MNHEY, CDR2 SVGAGI. CDR3 residues: CASRGIGTNYEQYF. In nucleotides, the CDR3 is TGTGCCAGCAGGGGCATCGGGACAAACTACGAGCAGTACTTC.

This clone was recorded many times. This sequence joins TRBV29-1 and TRBJ2-1; 7 bases are a match to TRBD2. CDR1 and CDR2 from the germline V gene are SQVTM and ANQGSEA. V was pared by 8 bases and J by 7 bases, with 14 bases of the junction left unmatched. The CDR3 runs 14 residues. The DNA of the CDR3 is TGCAGCCTCCTGACTAGCCGCGATACGAATGAGCAGTTCTTC. This sequence encodes CSLLTSRDTNEQFF.

The V gene is TRBV5-1, the J gene TRBJ1-6; no definite D call. There are 15 residues in the CDR3. CDR1 and CDR2 from the germline V gene are SGHRS and YFSETQ. V was trimmed by 0 bases and J by 7 bases, leaving 11 bases between them. In DNA, the CDR3 is TGCGCCAGCAGCTTGGTGACCGGAGAAAATTCACCCCTCCACTTT. It codes for CASSLVTGENSPLHF.

The genes are TRBV25-1 and TRBJ1-2; a weak D match, TRBD1 (6 bases). The CDR3 has 14 residues. Looked up from germline, CDR1 is MGHDK and CDR2 is SYGVNS. Trimming pared 4 bases from V and 8 bases from J, leaving 17 bases between. Written as DNA, the CDR3 is TGTGCCAGCAGTGGGGTACAGGGTTCGGGAGGCTACACCTTC. As protein: CASSGVQGSGGYTF.

The chain uses TRBV11-2 and TRBJ2-3; TRBD2 agrees at 8 bases. After removal of 1 base from V and 6 bases from J, the junction contained 9 bases not matched to a gene. In germline, CDR1 is SGHAT, CDR2 FQNNGV. CDR3 size: 16 residues. The CDR3 sequence: CASSLGVGLGRDTQYF. CDR3 sequence (DNA): TGTGCCAGCAGCTTAGGCGTGGGACTAGGTAGGGATACGCAGTATTTT.

This rearrangement joins TRBV3-1 (or the pseudogene TRBV3-2) to TRBJ2-7; weak D call: TRBD2 (6 bases). Trimming shortened V by 0 bases and J by 0 bases, and 9 bases separated the two germline ends. The germline gives CDR1 LGHDT, CDR2 YNNKEL (reference sequence). This CDR3 is built from 15 residues. The CDR3 region has the DNA TGTGCCAGCAGCCAAGATAGCGGCACCTCCTACGAGCAGTACTTC. As protein: CASSQDSGTSYEQYF.

As for this clone: This same CDR3 is encoded by further DNA sequences in the sample. The chain combines TRBV19 with TRBJ2-5, with 8 positions matching TRBD2. With 5 bases clipped from V and 2 bases from J, the junction kept 1 base outside the gene matches. Germline loops: CDR1 LNHDA, CDR2 SQIVND (reference sequence). The CDR3 spans 13 residues. This CDR3 reads CASSRGGQETQYF. As DNA, the CDR3 is TGTGCCAGTAGTCGGGGGGGACAAGAGACCCAGTACTTC.

This clone was counted a single time. CDR3: CASRLAPHEQYF. The CDR3 DNA follows: TGTGCCAGCAGGCTAGCGCCCCACGAGCAGTACTTC. This sequence joins TRBV6-4 and TRBJ2-7, with D possibly matching TRBD2 (6 bases). Trimming cost V 6 bases and J 5 bases, with 11 bases left between them. Germline CDR1 is MRHNA and CDR2 is SNTAGT. This CDR3 has 12 amino acids.

The chain has TRBV18 and TRBJ2-7; D may be TRBD2 (6 bases). Trimming stripped 2 bases from V and 5 bases from J, with 13 bases between. The germline V gene has CDR1 KGHSH and CDR2 LQKENI. CDR3 length: 14 amino acids. The DNA of the CDR3 is TGTGCCAGCTCACCAAATATCGGGGGAAACGAGCAGTACTTC. This encodes CASSPNIGGNEQYF.

The CDR3 region is CASSFESGSTYNEQFF. The CDR3 bases are TGCGCCAGCAGCTTTGAGTCCGGGAGTACCTACAATGAGCAGTTCTTC. The rearrangement uses TRBV5-1 and TRBJ2-1, with D perhaps TRBD2 (6 bases). The CDR3 covers 16 residues. Deletions cut 2 bases from V and 2 bases from J, with 14 bases between. Germline CDR1 SGHRS, CDR2 YFSETQ.

This rearrangement joins TRBV6-5 to TRBJ2-5, with 7 bases lining up with TRBD1. The V gene end was trimmed by 6 bases and the J gene end by 2 bases; junction bases not matched to a gene: 9. The germline V gene has CDR1 MNHEY and CDR2 SVGAGI. The CDR3 sequence is 15 residues long. DNA of the CDR3: TGTGCCAGCAGCCAACCATCGACAGGGCAAGAGACCCAGTACTTC. Protein product: CASSQPSTGQETQYF.

The rearrangement joins TRBV6-1 to TRBJ1-4; possible D gene TRBD1, 6 bases. Germline V gene data show CDR1 as MNHNS and CDR2 as SASEGT. Trimming took 3 bases from V and 5 from J, leaving 10 bases between them. This CDR3 comprises 14 residues. The CDR3 reads CASSDRGPNEKLFF. DNA for the CDR3: TGTGCCAGCAGTGACAGGGGTCCGAATGAAAAACTGTTTTTT.

This clone was seen a single time. The chain combines TRBV21-1 with TRBJ2-5; the D call in the table, TRBD1, was not verified against the DNA. TRBV21-1 is annotated as a pseudogene. CDR3 size: 12 residues. The DNA of the CDR3 is TGTGCCAACCCGGGACAGAAAGAGACCCAGTACTTC. As protein: CANPGQKETQYF.

The rearrangement joins TRBV4-1 to TRBJ2-2, with 7 bases aligning to TRBD2. V shed 0 bases and J 3 bases; nucleotides not matched to a gene: 4. CDR1 and CDR2 (germline): MGHRA, YSYEKL. The CDR3 sequence is 16 residues long. The CDR3 DNA sequence: TGCGCCAGCAGCCAAGATGTGGGGGGGTACACCGGGGAGCTGTTTTTT. Translated: CASSQDVGGYTGELFF.

This chain links TRBV7-6 with TRBJ2-7, with TRBD1 matching over 12 bases. V shed 5 bases, J shed 4 bases, and the junction held 15 bases outside the gene matches. The CDR3 contains 18 residues. Germline V lookup: CDR1 SGHVS, CDR2 FNYEAQ. This CDR3 reads CASSQGDRGPLGGYEQYF. As DNA, the CDR3 is TGTGCCAGCAGCCAAGGGGACAGGGGGCCCCTGGGAGGGTACGAGCAGTACTTC.

The chain couples TRBV7-9 to TRBJ1-5; perhaps TRBD1 as D (6 bases). CDR3 length: 16 residues. V lost 4 bases, J lost 3 bases, and 16 bases lay in between. Germline CDR1 reads SEHNR; CDR2 reads FQNEAQ (reference sequence). CDR3 sequence: CASSSVSRDINQPQHF. CDR3 nucleotide sequence: TGTGCCAGCAGCTCCGTGTCAAGGGACATCAATCAGCCCCAGCATTTT.

The chain couples TRBV18 to TRBJ1-1; 9 bases agree with TRBD1. J was trimmed by 2 bases and V by 5 bases; bases with no gene match: 6. The CDR3 is made up of 15 amino acids. The germline V gene encodes CDR1 KGHSH and CDR2 LQKENI. In DNA, the CDR3 is TGTGCCAGCTCAACCGGGACAGGGATTAACACTGAAGCTTTCTTT. Amino acid sequence: CASSTGTGINTEAFF.

The chain recombines TRBV7-9 with TRBJ1-5; tentatively, D is TRBD1 (5 bases). There are 15 residues in the CDR3. With 4 bases removed from V and 0 bases from J, the gap between germline ends came to 10 bases. The germline V gene has CDR1 SEHNR and CDR2 FQNEAQ (reference sequence). In DNA form, the CDR3 reads TGTGCCAGCAGCTCGGACACCATTAGCAATCAGCCCCAGCATTTT. Translated: CASSSDTISNQPQHF.

The gene calls are TRBV28 and TRBJ1-5; no definite D call. The CDR3 covers 13 residues. In germline, CDR1 is MDHEN, CDR2 SYDVKM. The V end lost 6 bases, the J end lost 1 base, and 7 bases lay between the germline ends. This chain's CDR3 is CASSSGSNQPQHF. The DNA of the CDR3 is TGTGCCAGCAGCTCGGGGAGCAATCAGCCCCAGCATTTT.

The chain uses TRBV11-2 and TRBJ2-5; 12 bases are a match to TRBD1. With 5 bases clipped from V and 1 base from J, the junction kept 14 bases outside the gene matches. The germline CDR1 and CDR2 sequences are SGHAT and FQNNGV. The CDR3 extends over 19 amino acids. This CDR3 is CASSPPGTGGWSIQETQYF. As DNA, the CDR3 is TGTGCCAGCAGCCCGCCCGGGACAGGGGGCTGGTCTATCCAAGAGACCCAGTACTTC. Supplemented by reference TRBV11-2 and TRBJ2-5, the full variable domain reads EAGVAQSPRYKIIEKRQSVAFWCNPISGHATLYWYQQILGQGPKLLIQFQNNGVVDDSQLPKDRFSAERLKGVDSTLKIQPAKLEDSAVYLCASSPPGTGGWSIQETQYFGPGTRLLVL.